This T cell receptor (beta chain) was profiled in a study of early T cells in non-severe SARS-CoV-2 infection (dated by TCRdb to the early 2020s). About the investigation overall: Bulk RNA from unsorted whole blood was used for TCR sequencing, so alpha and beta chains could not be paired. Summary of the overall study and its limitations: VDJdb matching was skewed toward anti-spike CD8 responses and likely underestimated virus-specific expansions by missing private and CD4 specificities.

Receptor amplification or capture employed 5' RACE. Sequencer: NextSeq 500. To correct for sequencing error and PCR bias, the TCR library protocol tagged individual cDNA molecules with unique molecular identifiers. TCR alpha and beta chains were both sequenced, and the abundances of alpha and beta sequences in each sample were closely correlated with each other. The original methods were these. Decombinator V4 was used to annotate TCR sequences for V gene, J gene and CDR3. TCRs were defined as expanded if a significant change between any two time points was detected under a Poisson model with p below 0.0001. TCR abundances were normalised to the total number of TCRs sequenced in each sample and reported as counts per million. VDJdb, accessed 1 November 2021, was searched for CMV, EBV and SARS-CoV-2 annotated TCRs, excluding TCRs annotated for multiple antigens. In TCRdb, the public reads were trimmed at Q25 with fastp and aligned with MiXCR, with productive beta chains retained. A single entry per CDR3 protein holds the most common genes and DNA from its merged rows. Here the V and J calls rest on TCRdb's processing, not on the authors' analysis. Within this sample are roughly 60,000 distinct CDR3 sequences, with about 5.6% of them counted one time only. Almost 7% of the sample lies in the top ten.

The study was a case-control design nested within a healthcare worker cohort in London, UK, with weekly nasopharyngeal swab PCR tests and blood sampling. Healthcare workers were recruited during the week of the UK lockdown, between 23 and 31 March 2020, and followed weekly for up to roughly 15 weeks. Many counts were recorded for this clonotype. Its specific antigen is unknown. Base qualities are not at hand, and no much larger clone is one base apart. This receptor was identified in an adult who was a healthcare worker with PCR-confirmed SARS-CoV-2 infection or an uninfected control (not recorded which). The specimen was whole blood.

The CDR3 protein sequence reads: CASSLDRSQPQHF. The nucleotide sequence is TGTGCCAGCAGCTTAGATCGAAGCCAGCCCCAGCATTTT. The sequence links TRBV7-8 to TRBJ1-5; the D gene cannot be resolved reliably. Taken from the germline V gene, the CDR1 and CDR2 loops are SGHVS and FQNEAQ. V drops 1 base and J drops 7 bases, leaving 8 bases in between. CDR3 length: 13 amino acids, cysteine to phenylalanine. Of the read, only the CDR3 DNA is kept; its 39 bases are in frame from base 1.